One sample yielded the 31 T cell receptor beta chains listed below, sequenced in a study of shared clonotypes between healthy human individuals. Clones were sequenced by immunoSEQ multiplex PCR, and TCRdb holds only the in-frame ones, with some missing. The sample records about 710,000 clones, 72% being singletons. Sequencing was performed on memory CD4+ T cells sorted from blood. Described subset: CD45RA-negative fraction. The receptors derive from a woman aged 25-40 years in good health.

The CDR3 spells CASRMDRGRNEQYF. The CDR3 DNA sequence: TGTGCCAGCAGAATGGACAGGGGCAGAAACGAGCAGTACTTC. The rearrangement joins TRBV28 to TRBJ2-7; 9 bases agree with TRBD1. The germline gives CDR1 MDHEN, CDR2 SYDVKM. Unmatched junction bases numbered 8, after V lost 6 bases and J lost 5 bases. The CDR3 spans 14 residues.

V gene TRBV28 combines with J gene TRBJ2-5; 12 nucleotides agree with TRBD2. V lost 6 bases and J lost 0; bases outside the gene matches: 8. Looked up from germline, CDR1 is MDHEN and CDR2 is SYDVKM. CDR3 length: 17 amino acids. The CDR3 nucleotides are TGTGCCAGCAGGACTAGCGGGAGTTTGTGGAACCAAGAGACCCAGTACTTC. This sequence encodes CASRTSGSLWNQETQYF. The full variable domain, rest sourced from reference TRBV28 and TRBJ2-5, is DVKVTQSSRYLVKRTGEKVFLECVQDMDHENMFWYRQDPGLGLRLIYFSYDVKMKEKGDIPEGYSVSREKKERFSLILESASTNQTSMYLCASRTSGSLWNQETQYFGPGTRLLVL.

This clone was observed once. The chain is built from TRBV5-8 and TRBJ2-2; the D gene is possibly TRBD1 (5 bases). The ends were cut back, 4 bases at V and 1 base at J, with 11 bases in the middle. Per germline, CDR1 SGHTS and CDR2 YDEGEE. This CDR3 has 15 amino acids. In DNA form, the CDR3 reads TGTGCCAGCAGCGAGACAGCTCAGAACACCGGGGAGCTGTTTTTT. As protein: CASSETAQNTGELFF.

The V and J genes are TRBV11-2 and TRBJ2-7; 11 nucleotides align to TRBD2. From germline, CDR1 is SGHAT and CDR2 FQNNGV. This CDR3 has 15 amino acids. After removal of 5 bases from V and 3 bases from J, the junction contained 6 bases not matched to a gene. CDR3 region: CASSPPGTSGYEQYF. The CDR3 bases are TGTGCCAGCAGCCCCCCCGGGACTAGCGGCTACGAGCAGTACTTC.

In this sample, this clone turned up once. V gene TRBV7-2 combines with J gene TRBJ1-3; a possible D gene is TRBD1 (6 bases). The CDR3 has 13 amino acids. V lost 5 bases and J lost 7, with 12 bases in between. The germline V gene encodes CDR1 SGHTA and CDR2 FQGNSA. CDR3: CASSKNRANTIYF. The DNA for the CDR3 is TGTGCCAGCAGCAAAAACAGGGCGAACACCATATATTTT.

The genes are TRBV5-6 and TRBJ2-5; D gene ambiguous. Per the germline V gene, CDR1 is SGHDT and CDR2 is YYEEEE. The CDR3 consists of 15 residues. Trimming pared 4 bases from V and 0 bases from J, leaving 13 bases between. Written as DNA, the CDR3 is TGTGCCAGCAGCCCAACCGATAGGGACCAAGAGACCCAGTACTTC. Its translation is CASSPTDRDQETQYF.

The rearrangement links TRBV19 to TRBJ2-6; a possible D gene is TRBD1 (6 bases). The ends were cut back, 4 bases at V and 3 bases at J, with 10 bases in the middle. Germline loops: CDR1 LNHDA, CDR2 SQIVND (reference sequence). The CDR3 is 15 amino acids. In nucleotides, the CDR3 is TGTGCCAGTAGTAGAACAGGGTTTGGGGCCAACGTCCTGACTTTC. Residues: CASSRTGFGANVLTF.

As concerns this clone: Other DNA variants within this sample encode the same CDR3. The rearrangement joins TRBV11-2 to TRBJ2-5; D may correspond to TRBD1 or TRBD2 (5 bases each). The CDR3 sequence is 14 residues long. With 5 bases removed from V and 5 bases from J, the gap between germline ends came to 15 bases. Germline V gives CDR1 SGHAT, CDR2 FQNNGV. The CDR3, as DNA: TGTGCCAGCAGCCCCCGGACGGGGACCGAGACCCAGTACTTC. As protein: CASSPRTGTETQYF.

This rearrangement joins TRBV25-1 to TRBJ1-2; no clear D. V dropped 2 bases and J dropped 6 bases, with 10 bases sitting between them. The germline gives CDR1 MGHDK, CDR2 SYGVNS. The CDR3 sequence is 13 residues long. CDR3 nucleotides: TGTGCCAGCAGTGAAATGGGGAGGGATGGCTACACCTTC. Its protein is CASSEMGRDGYTF.

The chain carries TRBV5-4 and TRBJ2-7, with 9 bases matching TRBD2. Germline trimming cut 5 bases from V and 3 bases from J; bases unmatched to any gene: 9. Germline V lookup: CDR1 SGHNT, CDR2 YYREEE (reference sequence). This CDR3 region has 15 residues. CDR3 sequence reads: CASSSATSGNYEQYF. CDR3 nucleotide sequence: TGTGCCAGCAGTTCAGCGACTAGCGGCAACTACGAGCAGTACTTC.

The chain has TRBV28 and TRBJ1-1; D is unclear. The CDR3 consists of 14 residues. Germline values: CDR1 MDHEN, CDR2 SYDVKM. Trimming removed 8 bases from V and 8 bases from J, with 21 bases in between. CDR3 in DNA: TGTGCCAGCCTTTGGAGAGGCGACCCTCCCGAAGCTTTCTTT. Encoded protein: CASLWRGDPPEAFF.

This clone was detected a few times. The genes are TRBV5-4 and TRBJ2-7, with D perhaps TRBD2 (5 bases). Trimming pared 4 bases from V and 3 bases from J, leaving 17 bases between. Germline CDR1 and CDR2: SGHNT and YYREEE (reference sequence). The CDR3 is 15 amino acids. The CDR3 DNA sequence: TGTGCCAGCAGCCGCAGACCGGAGGCGGGCTACGAGCAGTACTTC. Its translation: CASSRRPEAGYEQYF.

The chain has TRBV11-3 and TRBJ2-2; TRBD1 or TRBD2 may be the D gene (6 bases each). Germline V gene lookup returns CDR1 SGHNT and CDR2 YENEEA. V gave up 1 base and J gave up 0 bases, with 12 bases separating them. The CDR3 runs to 17 residues. CDR3 in amino acids: CASSLGGDTSNTGELFF. The CDR3 bases are TGTGCCAGCAGCTTAGGGGGGGACACTTCGAACACCGGGGAGCTGTTTTTT.

The chain uses TRBV4-1 and TRBJ2-2, with TRBD2 identical over 13 bases. The germline V gene has CDR1 MGHRA and CDR2 YSYEKL. The CDR3 loop spans 17 amino acids. V lost 9 bases and J lost 7; bases outside the gene matches: 14. The DNA for the CDR3 is TGCGCCAGTGGCCCAGGGACTAGCGGGACTTTAGGCGGGGAGCTGTTTTTT. Residues: CASGPGTSGTLGGELFF.

The chain joins TRBV15 to TRBJ2-2, with 7 bases that match TRBD1. From germline, CDR1 is LNHNV and CDR2 YYDKDF (reference sequence). Trimming at V came to 8 bases and at J to 0 bases, leaving 3 bases not matched to a gene. The CDR3 covers 14 residues. The DNA for the CDR3 is TGTGCCACCCGAGGACAGGCGAACACCGGGGAGCTGTTTTTT. The encoded protein is CATRGQANTGELFF.

This clone was found many times. CDR3 in amino acids: CASSIRTGVNTEAFF. The CDR3, as DNA: TGTGCCAGTAGTATACGGACAGGCGTAAACACTGAAGCTTTCTTT. The chain carries TRBV19 and TRBJ1-1, with 7 bases identical to TRBD1. Germline-derived CDR1 and CDR2 are LNHDA and SQIVND (reference sequence). With 2 bases clipped from V and 2 bases from J, the junction kept 5 bases outside the gene matches. The CDR3 consists of 15 residues.

This clone was counted only a few times. Additional DNA sequences in this sample encode the identical CDR3. This chain links TRBV28 with TRBJ2-7, with TRBD1 matching 9 bases. J was trimmed by 5 bases and V by 4 bases; bases with no gene match: 6. This CDR3 is 14 amino acids long. CDR1 and CDR2 from the germline V gene are MDHEN and SYDVKM. The CDR3 is CASSSNRGLHEQYF. In DNA, the CDR3 is TGTGCCAGCAGTTCCAACAGGGGGCTACACGAGCAGTACTTC.

The V call is TRBV6-5, the J call TRBJ2-7; 10 bases are shared with TRBD2. Germline loops: CDR1 MNHEY, CDR2 SVGAGI. The CDR3 length is 14 residues. V shed 4 bases and J 5 bases; nucleotides not matched to a gene: 5. CDR3 residues: CASSFLAGENEQYF. The CDR3 nucleotides are TGTGCCAGCAGTTTTCTAGCGGGAGAGAACGAGCAGTACTTC.

The chain links TRBV29-1 to TRBJ2-2, with TRBD2 matching 11 bases. J gave up 0 bases and V 3 bases, and 9 bases lay outside the gene matches. Per germline, CDR1 SQVTM and CDR2 ANQGSEA. The CDR3 covers 18 residues. CDR3 protein: CSVEETSGADTNTGELFF. For the CDR3, the DNA is TGCAGCGTTGAGGAGACTAGCGGGGCAGATACGAACACCGGGGAGCTGTTTTTT.

The rearrangement joins TRBV7-8 to TRBJ2-1; 7 nucleotides match TRBD2. The V gene end was trimmed by 0 bases and the J gene end by 9 bases; junction bases not matched to a gene: 2. Germline V gene lookup returns CDR1 SGHVS and CDR2 FQNEAQ. The CDR3 has 13 amino acids. The CDR3 nucleotides are TGTGCCAGCAGCTTAGCGCGGGGGTTTGAGCAGTTCTTC. Amino acid sequence: CASSLARGFEQFF.

The genes are TRBV6-1 and TRBJ2-1, with a possible D match to TRBD2 (6 bases). This CDR3 contains 16 residues. Germline assignment: CDR1 MNHNS and CDR2 SASEGT. The V gene lost 4 bases and the J gene lost 6 bases, with 19 bases spanning the gap. The CDR3 spells CASSGGTSRLSNEQFF. The CDR3 DNA reads TGTGCCAGCAGTGGGGGTACTAGCCGATTGTCCAATGAGCAGTTCTTC.

The chain links TRBV30 to TRBJ2-4, with 11 bases identical to TRBD2. The V gene's germline CDR1 is GTSNPN and CDR2 SVGIG (reference sequence). The CDR3 runs to 15 residues. V was clipped by 5 bases and J by 4 bases; unmatched bases: 7. CDR3 sequence: CAWATTSGKKNIQYF. The DNA for the CDR3 is TGTGCCTGGGCCACGACTAGCGGGAAGAAAAACATTCAGTACTTC. Together with reference TRBV30 and TRBJ2-4, the CDR3 gives the full variable domain: SQTIHQWPATLVQPVGSPLSLECTVEGTSNPNLYWYRQAAGRGLQLLFYSVGIGQISSEVPQNLSASRPQDRQFILSSKKLLLSDSGFYLCAWATTSGKKNIQYFGAGTRLSVL.

V and J are TRBV19 and TRBJ1-5; TRBD1 matches 8 bases. This CDR3 contains 14 residues. The V gene's germline CDR1 is LNHDA and CDR2 SQIVND (reference sequence). Germline trimming cut 9 bases from V and 0 bases from J; bases unmatched to any gene: 4. The CDR3 sequence is CASRQGLSNQPQHF. The CDR3 bases are TGTGCCAGCAGACAGGGGCTTAGCAATCAGCCCCAGCATTTT.

To note about this clone: Other DNA sequences in the sample encode the same CDR3. The V call is TRBV28, the J call TRBJ1-4, with D possibly matching TRBD1 (6 bases). The CDR3 length is 17 residues. The germline V gene has CDR1 MDHEN and CDR2 SYDVKM. V lost 0 bases and J lost 0, with 11 bases in between. The CDR3 nucleotides read TGTGCCAGCAGTTTATGGAGGGGGACCACAACTAATGAAAAACTGTTTTTT. Its translation: CASSLWRGTTTNEKLFF.

This chain links TRBV30 with TRBJ2-6; no clear D. The CDR3 is 17 amino acids. Germline assignment: CDR1 GTSNPN and CDR2 SVGIG (reference sequence). Trimming took 5 bases from V and 5 from J, leaving 22 bases between them. This CDR3 is CAWLRTRYNSRANVLTF. For the CDR3, the DNA is TGTGCCTGGCTTCGTACGCGTTATAACAGTCGGGCCAACGTCCTGACTTTC. The complete variable domain, with remaining parts taken from reference TRBV30 and TRBJ2-6, reads SQTIHQWPATLVQPVGSPLSLECTVEGTSNPNLYWYRQAAGRGLQLLFYSVGIGQISSEVPQNLSASRPQDRQFILSSKKLLLSDSGFYLCAWLRTRYNSRANVLTFGAGSRLTVL.

V is TRBV11-2 and J is TRBJ2-3; tentative D call: TRBD2 (6 bases). The CDR3 extends over 13 amino acids. Germline-derived CDR1 and CDR2 are SGHAT and FQNNGV. V was shortened by 3 bases and J by 6 bases, with 10 bases between the two germline ends. CDR3 sequence reads: CASSFWRADTQYF. The CDR3 bases are TGTGCCAGCAGCTTTTGGAGGGCGGATACGCAGTATTTT.

There are many counts of this clone. The rearrangement uses TRBV4-2 and TRBJ1-3; 8 bases align to TRBD1. The CDR3 spans 14 residues. Germline CDR1 reads LGHNA; CDR2 reads YNFKEQ. Trimming took 4 bases from V and 4 from J; bases not matched to a gene: 3. Here the CDR3 DNA reads TGTGCCAGCAGCCCAGGGACAGGAGGAAACACCATATATTTT. Amino acids: CASSPGTGGNTIYF.

Only one count was recorded for this clone. The V gene is TRBV18, the J gene TRBJ1-5, with TRBD1 as a possible D gene (5 bases). Germline-derived CDR1 and CDR2 are KGHSH and LQKENI. V was trimmed by 3 bases and J by 4 bases, leaving 19 bases between them. This CDR3 spans 17 amino acids. Written as DNA, the CDR3 is TGTGCCAGCTCACCGGGTCCGGGGGAGGGGAGGAATCAGCCCCAGCATTTT. Amino acids: CASSPGPGEGRNQPQHF.

The genes are TRBV2 and TRBJ1-5; D gene ambiguous. Germline V gene sequence: CDR1 SNHLY, CDR2 FYNNEI. V was shortened by 6 bases and J by 8 bases, with 17 bases between the two germline ends. The CDR3 has 14 residues. In DNA form, the CDR3 reads TGTGCCAGCAGGAAGGGCCCTAGGAGGGAGCCCCAGCATTTT. Translated: CASRKGPRREPQHF.

The chain couples TRBV5-1 to TRBJ1-1; 7 bases map to TRBD1. This CDR3 has 15 residues. Trimming cost V 3 bases and J 4 bases; bases outside gene matches: 9. Per germline, CDR1 SGHRS and CDR2 YFSETQ. The CDR3 loop is CASSSTGPGGTEAFF. DNA of the CDR3: TGCGCCAGCAGCTCGACCGGACCAGGGGGCACTGAAGCTTTCTTT.

The J gene is TRBJ2-3, the V gene TRBV5-1; either TRBD1 or TRBD2 may fit D (5 bases each). Trimming removed 4 bases from V and 0 bases from J, with 9 bases in between. The CDR3 length is 14 residues. Germline loops: CDR1 SGHRS, CDR2 YFSETQ. CDR3 DNA: TGCGCCAGCAGCAGGGGAGTGAGCACAGATACGCAGTATTTT. Amino acids: CASSRGVSTDTQYF. Complete variable domain (other parts from reference TRBV5-1 and TRBJ2-3): KAGVTQTPRYLIKTRGQQVTLSCSPISGHRSVSWYQQTPGQGLQFLFEYFSETQRNKGNFPGRFSGRQFSNSRSEMNVSTLELGDSALYLCASSRGVSTDTQYFGPGTRLTVL.